This note documents a single T cell receptor (beta chain) sequence. These data originate in a study of somatic mutations in cytotoxic T cells in rheumatoid arthritis. CDR1 and CDR2 (germline): PRHDT, FYEKMQ (reference sequence). Trimming cost V 5 bases and J 4 bases, with 14 bases left between them. The CDR3 consists of 14 residues. Here immunoSEQ multiplex PCR was the method, and the copy in TCRdb shows in-frame clones only, minus some. The table shows approximately 30,000 clones, with about 81% occurring only once. The V gene is TRBV13, the J gene TRBJ1-1, with a tentative D call TRBD1 (5 bases). Source material: CD8+ T cells sorted from blood. The receptor comes from a man aged 50-59 years in good health. The CDR3 DNA reads TGTGCCAGCAGCGTTCCTACGGGGGGCACTGAAGCTTTCTTT. It yields the protein CASSVPTGGTEAFF.